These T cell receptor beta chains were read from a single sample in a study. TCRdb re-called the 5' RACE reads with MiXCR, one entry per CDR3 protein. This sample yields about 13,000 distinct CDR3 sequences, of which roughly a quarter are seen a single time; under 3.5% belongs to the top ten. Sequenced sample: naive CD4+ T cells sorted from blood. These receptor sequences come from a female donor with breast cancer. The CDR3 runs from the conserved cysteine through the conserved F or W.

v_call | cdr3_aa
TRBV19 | CASSIQGRAAYEQYF
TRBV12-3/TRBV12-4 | CASSLRDRGYEQYF
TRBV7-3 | CASGLASISGSVHEQFF
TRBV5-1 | CASSGVTGSRTEAFF
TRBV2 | CASREPEKLFF
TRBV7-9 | CASSFLGLNTEAFF
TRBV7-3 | CASSSSRLGSSYNEQFF
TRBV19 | CASSMGLADTQYF
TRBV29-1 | CSVGGRDYEQYF
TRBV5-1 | CASSLEISDPRTSGSHSYNEQFF
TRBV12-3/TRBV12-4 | CASSLASGAFYEQYF
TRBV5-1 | CASSLGEGGQPQHF
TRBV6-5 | CASSSRRSYEQYF
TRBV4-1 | CASSQDPLFPLTDTQYF
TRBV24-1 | CATSEWTSSYNEQFF
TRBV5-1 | CASSLAGYGYTF
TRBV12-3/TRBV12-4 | CASSVGGTISGNTIYF
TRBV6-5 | CASRENRGALAQHF
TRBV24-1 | CATSDPGTRGYNEQFF
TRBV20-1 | CSARDWRDTQYF
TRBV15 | CATSRDHFGGANTEAFF
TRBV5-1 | CASSSSGRGLQETQYF
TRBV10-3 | CAISGNGVGEAFF
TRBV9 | CASSVGLAAYNEQFF
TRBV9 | CASRGGGITGELFF
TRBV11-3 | CASSWASTGMVDYGYTF
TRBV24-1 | CATIGSVGNEQYF
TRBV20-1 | CSARRGAFNEKLFF